This is a list of T cell receptor beta chains from one sample in a study of CD8 T cells in ankylosing spondylitis. TCRdb used MiXCR to reprocess the 5' RACE reads, holding one entry per CDR3 protein. The table lists about 440,000 distinct CDR3 sequences, 17% of them singletons. Input material: blood, either unsorted or a sorted T cell fraction (not recorded which). The receptors come from a male donor with ankylosing spondylitis. Each CDR3 is given with its conserved first and last residue. The D gene is left open where the match is weak. Clone size appears in some rows only: once, few, many, or a class for an expanded clone.

TRBJ2-7,.,TRBV18,once,TGTGCCAGCTCACCTTTGGGAGCAGATGAGCAGTACTTC,CASSPLGADEQYF
TRBJ2-1,TRBD2,TRBV18,.,TGTGCCAGCTCACCACCGCGGACTAGCATCAATGAGCAGTTCTTC,CASSPPRTSINEQFF
TRBJ2-1,TRBD2,TRBV18,few,TGTGCCAGCTCAACAACAACCCAGTCCCTAGCGGGAGGATTGTTCAATGAGCAGTTCTTC,CASSTTTQSLAGGLFNEQFF
TRBJ1-2,.,TRBV18,.,TGTGCCAGCTCACCACCGTTACGGAATGGCTACACCTTC,CASSPPLRNGYTF
TRBJ1-2,TRBD1,TRBV6-1,.,TGTGCCACCAAGGGACAGGCGCAATATGGCTACACCTTC,CATKGQAQYGYTF
TRBJ1-5,TRBD1,TRBV2,.,TGTGCCAGCGGAAACAGGGGTGGGCAGCCCCAGCATTTT,CASGNRGGQPQHF
TRBJ2-7,.,TRBV5-1,.,TGCGCCAGCAGCTCGGGGGGGACAGGGATCTACGAGCAGTACTTC,CASSSGGTGIYEQYF
TRBJ2-4,TRBD2,TRBV7-2,few,TGTGCCAGCAGCTTTATGACTAGCGGGGAAAACATTCAGTACTTC,CASSFMTSGENIQYF
TRBJ2-2,TRBD2,TRBV11-2,.,TGTGCCAGCAGCATCACTAGCGGGAGGGAAAGCGGGGAGCTGTTTTTT,CASSITSGRESGELFF
TRBJ1-1,.,TRBV5-1,few,TGCGCCAGCAGCCCGACGCGGGGGGGCACTGAAGCTTTCTTT,CASSPTRGGTEAFF
TRBJ1-2,TRBD1,TRBV12-3/TRBV12-4,few,TGTGCCAGCAGTCCCGGACAGGGAGGGCGTGATGGCTACACCTTC,CASSPGQGGRDGYTF
TRBJ1-1,.,TRBV7-2,.,TGTGCCAGCAGCTTTGGGGAAAAGAACACTGAAGCTTTCTTT,CASSFGEKNTEAFF
TRBJ1-4,TRBD1,TRBV29-1,.,TGCAGCGCAAGACAGGGGGCCCATGAAAAACTGTTTTTT,CSARQGAHEKLFF
TRBJ2-7,TRBD1,TRBV5-6,few,TGTGCCAGCAGCACACTCGACAGGGCGACCTCCTACGAGCAGTACTTC,CASSTLDRATSYEQYF
TRBJ2-5,.,TRBV7-6,.,TGTGCCAGCAGCTTAAAACAAGAGACCCAGTACTTC,CASSLKQETQYF
TRBJ2-4,.,TRBV7-9,few,TGTGCCAGCAGCCCGATACAGGGGGGGAAAAACATTCAGTACTTC,CASSPIQGGKNIQYF
TRBJ2-7,.,TRBV5-1,many,TGCGCCAGCAGCCGAACAGGGTTCGAGCAGTACTTC,CASSRTGFEQYF
TRBJ2-7,TRBD2,TRBV11-1,.,TGTGCCAGCAGCTTAGGACTAGCGGGAGGGCCCGGGTACGCGGAGCAGTACTTC,CASSLGLAGGPGYAEQYF
TRBJ2-3,.,TRBV5-6,.,TGTGCCAGCAGCCTGAAGGGGGGGAATACGCAGTATTTT,CASSLKGGNTQYF
TRBJ2-1,TRBD2,TRBV20-1,many,TGCAGTGCTAGAGCTGGCGGGGGGGCAAGTGAGCAGTTCTTC,CSARAGGGASEQFF
TRBJ2-1,TRBD2,TRBV7-6,.,TGTGCCAGCAGCTCCCTAGCGGGAGCCTCCTACAATGAGCAGTTCTTC,CASSSLAGASYNEQFF
TRBJ2-3,.,TRBV25-1,.,TGTGCCAGCAGTGTGGGTGGATATACGCAGTATTTT,CASSVGGYTQYF
TRBJ2-7,TRBD1,TRBV5-1,.,TGCGCCAGCAGCCCGCGGACAGGGGGCGATTCTTACGAGCAGTACTTC,CASSPRTGGDSYEQYF
TRBJ2-7,.,TRBV5-1,.,TGCGCCAGCAGCTTGGAGGGGGGGACCTACGAGCAGTACTTC,CASSLEGGTYEQYF
TRBJ2-1,TRBD2,TRBV20-1,.,TGCAGTGCTAGACACCTAGCGGGGGGCCACCCCAGGGATGAGCAGTTCTTC,CSARHLAGGHPRDEQFF
TRBJ1-6,TRBD1,TRBV12-3/TRBV12-4,few,TGTGCCAGCAGTTTTGGGACAGCCAAATTTGGGCCCCTCCACTTT,CASSFGTAKFGPLHF